This TCR beta chain was found in a study of blood T cell repertoires in COVID-19. The wider study: The United States, Italy and Spain provided the acute and convalescent COVID-19 samples.

The protocol was immunoSEQ multiplex PCR, while the TCRdb copy is restricted to in-frame clones and leaves out a portion. The table includes hundreds of thousands of clones, around 89% detected once. Membership in each cohort depended on participant-reported clinical history. Recovery among Cohort 3 donors was established by two negative PCRs, clearance, or symptom resolution. The CDR3 is 14 residues long. The V and J ends lost 5 bases and 4 bases respectively, with 13 bases between them. The germline V gene encodes CDR1 SGHTA and CDR2 FQGNSA. This rearrangement joins TRBV7-2 to TRBJ2-3; weak D call: TRBD2 (6 bases). The sequence derives from a man aged 18 to 29 who had recovered from COVID-19. Sequencing was done on a sample of PBMCs or T cells enriched from blood (not recorded which). The CDR3 region is CASSAAGMADTQYF. Written as DNA, the CDR3 is TGTGCCAGCAGCGCCGCGGGAATGGCAGATACGCAGTATTTT.